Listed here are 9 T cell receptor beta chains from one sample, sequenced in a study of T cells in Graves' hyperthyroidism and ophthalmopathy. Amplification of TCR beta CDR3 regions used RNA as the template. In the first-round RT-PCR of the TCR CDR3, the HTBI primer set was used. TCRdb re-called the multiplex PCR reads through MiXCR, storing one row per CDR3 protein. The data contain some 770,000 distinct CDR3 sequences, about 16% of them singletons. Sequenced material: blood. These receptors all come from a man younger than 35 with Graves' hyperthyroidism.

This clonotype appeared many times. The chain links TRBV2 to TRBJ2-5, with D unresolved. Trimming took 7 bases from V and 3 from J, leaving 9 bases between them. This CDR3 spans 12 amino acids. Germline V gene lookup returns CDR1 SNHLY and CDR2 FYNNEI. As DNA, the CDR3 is TGTGCCAGCATAGGGTGGGAAGAGACCCAGTACTTC. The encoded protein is CASIGWEETQYF.

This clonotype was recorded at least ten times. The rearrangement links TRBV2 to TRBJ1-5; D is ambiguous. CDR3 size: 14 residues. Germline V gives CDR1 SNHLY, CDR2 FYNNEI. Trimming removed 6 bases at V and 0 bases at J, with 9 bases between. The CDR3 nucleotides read TGTGCCAGCAGAGGAGATTATAGCAATCAGCCCCAGCATTTT. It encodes CASRGDYSNQPQHF.

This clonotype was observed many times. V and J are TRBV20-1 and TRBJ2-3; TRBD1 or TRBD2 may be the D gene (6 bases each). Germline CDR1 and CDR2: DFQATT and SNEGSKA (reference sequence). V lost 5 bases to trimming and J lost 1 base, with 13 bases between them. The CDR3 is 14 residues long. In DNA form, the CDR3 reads TGCAGTGCTGCTCGGGGGCAGGGCACAGATACGCAGTATTTT. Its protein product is CSAARGQGTDTQYF.

This CDR3 is CATARTAQETQYF. CDR3 coding DNA: TGTGCCACCGCCAGGACGGCCCAAGAGACCCAGTACTTC. This rearrangement joins TRBV5-4 to TRBJ2-5; D not certain. Germline CDR1 SGHNT, CDR2 YYREEE (reference sequence). V gave up 9 bases and J gave up 1 base, with 13 bases separating them. The length of the CDR3 is 13 residues. The full variable domain, with the rest looked up from reference TRBV5-4 and TRBJ2-5, is ETGVTQSPTHLIKTRGQQVTLRCSSQSGHNTVSWYQQALGQGPQFIFQYYREEENGRGNFPPRFSGLQFPNYSSELNVNALELDDSALYLCATARTAQETQYFGPGTRLLVL.

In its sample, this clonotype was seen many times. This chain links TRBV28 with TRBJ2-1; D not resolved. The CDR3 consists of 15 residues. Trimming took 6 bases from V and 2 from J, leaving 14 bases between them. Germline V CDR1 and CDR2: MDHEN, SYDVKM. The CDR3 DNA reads TGTGCCAGCAGCTTCGCCACCCGGGCCTACAATGAGCAGTTCTTC. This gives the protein CASSFATRAYNEQFF. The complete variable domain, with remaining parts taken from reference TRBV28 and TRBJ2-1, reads DVKVTQSSRYLVKRTGEKVFLECVQDMDHENMFWYRQDPGLGLRLIYFSYDVKMKEKGDIPEGYSVSREKKERFSLILESASTNQTSMYLCASSFATRAYNEQFFGPGTRLTVL.

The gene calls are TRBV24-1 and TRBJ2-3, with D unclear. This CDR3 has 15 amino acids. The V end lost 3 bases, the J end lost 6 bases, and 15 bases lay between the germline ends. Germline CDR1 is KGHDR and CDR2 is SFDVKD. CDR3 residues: CATSDPRAERDTQYF. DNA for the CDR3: TGTGCCACCAGTGATCCTAGGGCCGAGAGGGATACGCAGTATTTT.

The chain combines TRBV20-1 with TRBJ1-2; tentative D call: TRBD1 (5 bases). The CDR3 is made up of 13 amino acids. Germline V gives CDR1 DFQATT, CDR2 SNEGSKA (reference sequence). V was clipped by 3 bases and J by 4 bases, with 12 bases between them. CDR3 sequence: CSARDTKSYGYTF. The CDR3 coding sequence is TGCAGTGCTAGGGACACGAAGTCCTATGGCTACACCTTC.

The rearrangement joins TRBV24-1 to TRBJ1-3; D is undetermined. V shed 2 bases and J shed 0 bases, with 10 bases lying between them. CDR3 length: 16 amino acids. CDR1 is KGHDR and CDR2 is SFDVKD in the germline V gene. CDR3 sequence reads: CATSDSDGSSGNTIYF. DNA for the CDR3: TGTGCCACCAGTGATTCGGACGGGAGCTCTGGAAACACCATATATTTT.

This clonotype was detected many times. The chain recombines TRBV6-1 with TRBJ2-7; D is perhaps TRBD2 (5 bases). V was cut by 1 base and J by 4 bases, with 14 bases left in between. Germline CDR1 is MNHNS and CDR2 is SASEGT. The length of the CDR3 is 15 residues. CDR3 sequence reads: CASSEGGMRTYEQYF. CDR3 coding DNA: TGTGCCAGCAGTGAAGGAGGGATGAGAACGTACGAGCAGTACTTC.